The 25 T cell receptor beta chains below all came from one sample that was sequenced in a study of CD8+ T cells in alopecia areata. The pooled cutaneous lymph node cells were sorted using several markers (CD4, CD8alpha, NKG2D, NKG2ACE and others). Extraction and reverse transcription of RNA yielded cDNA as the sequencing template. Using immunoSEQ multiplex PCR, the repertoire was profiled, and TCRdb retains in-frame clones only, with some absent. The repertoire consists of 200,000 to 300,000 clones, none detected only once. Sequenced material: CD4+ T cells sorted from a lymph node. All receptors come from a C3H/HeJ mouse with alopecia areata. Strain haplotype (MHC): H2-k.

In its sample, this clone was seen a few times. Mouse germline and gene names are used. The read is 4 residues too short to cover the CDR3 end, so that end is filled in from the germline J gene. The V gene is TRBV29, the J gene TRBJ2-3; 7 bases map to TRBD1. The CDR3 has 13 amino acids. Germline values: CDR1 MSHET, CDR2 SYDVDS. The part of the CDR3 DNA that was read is TGTGCTAGCAAGACAGGGAAGGGAGAA. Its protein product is CASKTGKGE. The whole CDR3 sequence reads CASKTGKGETLYF.

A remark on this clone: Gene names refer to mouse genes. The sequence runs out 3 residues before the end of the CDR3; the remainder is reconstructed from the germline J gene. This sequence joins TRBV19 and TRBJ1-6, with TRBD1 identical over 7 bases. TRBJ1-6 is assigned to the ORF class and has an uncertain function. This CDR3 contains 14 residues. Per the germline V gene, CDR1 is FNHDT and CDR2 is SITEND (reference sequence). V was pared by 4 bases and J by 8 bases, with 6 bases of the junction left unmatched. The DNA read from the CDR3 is TGTGCCAGCAGTTTTCCTCAGGGGGATTCGCCC. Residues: CASSFPQGDSP. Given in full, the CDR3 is CASSFPQGDSPLYF.

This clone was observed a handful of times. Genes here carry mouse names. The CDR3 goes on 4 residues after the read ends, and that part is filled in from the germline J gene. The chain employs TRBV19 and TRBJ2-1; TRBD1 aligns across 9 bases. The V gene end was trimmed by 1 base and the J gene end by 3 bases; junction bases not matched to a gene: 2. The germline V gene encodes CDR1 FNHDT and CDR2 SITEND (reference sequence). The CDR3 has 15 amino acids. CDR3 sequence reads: CASSIKQGAYAEQFF. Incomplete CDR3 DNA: TGTGCCAGCAGTATAAAACAGGGGGCCTATGCT.

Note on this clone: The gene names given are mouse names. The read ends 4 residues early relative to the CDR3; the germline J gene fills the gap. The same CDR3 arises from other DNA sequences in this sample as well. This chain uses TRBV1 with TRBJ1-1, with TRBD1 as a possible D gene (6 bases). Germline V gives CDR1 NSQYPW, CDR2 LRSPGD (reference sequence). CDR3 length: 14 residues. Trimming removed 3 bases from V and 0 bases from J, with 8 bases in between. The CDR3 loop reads CTCSADSANTEVFF. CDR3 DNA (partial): TGCACCTGCAGTGCGGACAGTGCAAACACA.

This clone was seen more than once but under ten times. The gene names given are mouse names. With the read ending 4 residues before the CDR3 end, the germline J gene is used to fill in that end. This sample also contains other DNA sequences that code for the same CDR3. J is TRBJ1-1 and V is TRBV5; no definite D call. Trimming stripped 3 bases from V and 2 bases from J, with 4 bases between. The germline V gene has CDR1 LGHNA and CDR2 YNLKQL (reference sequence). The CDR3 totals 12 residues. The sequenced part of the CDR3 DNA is TGTGCCAGCAGCCAGCATAACACA. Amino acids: CASSQHNT. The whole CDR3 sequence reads CASSQHNTEVFF.

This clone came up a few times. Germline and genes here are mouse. The CDR3 loop reads CTCSGLGGRAEQFF. CDR3 DNA (partial): TGCACCTGCAGTGGACTGGGGGGGCGAGCT. This chain links TRBV1 with TRBJ2-1; 12 bases agree with TRBD2. The read ends 4 residues before the CDR3 terminus; that terminus is restored from the germline J gene. In germline, CDR1 is NSQYPW, CDR2 LRSPGD (reference sequence). This CDR3 has 14 amino acids.

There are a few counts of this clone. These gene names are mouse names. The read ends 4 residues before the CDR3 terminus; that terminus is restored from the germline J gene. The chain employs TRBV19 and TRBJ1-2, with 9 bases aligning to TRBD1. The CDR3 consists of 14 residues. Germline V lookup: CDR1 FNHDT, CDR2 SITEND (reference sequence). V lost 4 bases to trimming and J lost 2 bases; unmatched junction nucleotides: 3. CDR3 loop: CASSLGTGNSDYTF. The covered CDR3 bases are TGTGCCAGCAGTCTCGGGACAGGGAACTCC.

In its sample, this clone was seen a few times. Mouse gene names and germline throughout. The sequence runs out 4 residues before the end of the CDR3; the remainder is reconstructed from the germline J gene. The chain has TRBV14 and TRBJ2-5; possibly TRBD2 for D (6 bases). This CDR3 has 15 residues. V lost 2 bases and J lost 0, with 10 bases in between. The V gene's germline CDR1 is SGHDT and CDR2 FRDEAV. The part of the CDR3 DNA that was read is TGTGCCAGCAGTTTTTCTGGGGATAACCAAGAC. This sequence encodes CASSFSGDNQD. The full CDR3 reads CASSFSGDNQDTQYF.

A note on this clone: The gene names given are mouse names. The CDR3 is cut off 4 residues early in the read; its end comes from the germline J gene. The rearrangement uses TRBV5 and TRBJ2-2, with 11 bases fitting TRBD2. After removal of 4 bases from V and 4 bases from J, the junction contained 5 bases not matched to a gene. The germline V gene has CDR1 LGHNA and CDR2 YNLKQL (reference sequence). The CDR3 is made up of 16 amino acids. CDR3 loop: CASSPGLGGGTGQLYF. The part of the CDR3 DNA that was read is TGTGCCAGCAGCCCTGGACTGGGGGGAGGCACCGGG.

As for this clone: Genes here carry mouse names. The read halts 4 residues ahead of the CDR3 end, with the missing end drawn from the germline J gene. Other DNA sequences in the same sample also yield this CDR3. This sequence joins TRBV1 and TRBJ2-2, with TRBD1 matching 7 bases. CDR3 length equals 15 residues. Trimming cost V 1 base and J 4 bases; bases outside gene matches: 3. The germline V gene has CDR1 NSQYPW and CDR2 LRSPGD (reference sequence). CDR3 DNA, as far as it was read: TGCACCTGCAGTGCAGGACAGGGAAGCACCGGG. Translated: CTCSAGQGSTG. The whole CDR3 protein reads CTCSAGQGSTGQLYF.

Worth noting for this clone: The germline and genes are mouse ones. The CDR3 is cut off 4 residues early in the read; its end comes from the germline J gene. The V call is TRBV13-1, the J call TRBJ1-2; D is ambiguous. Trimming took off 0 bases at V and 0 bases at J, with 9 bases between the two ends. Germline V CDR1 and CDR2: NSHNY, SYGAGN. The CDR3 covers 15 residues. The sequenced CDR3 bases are TGTGCCAGCAGTGATGGGCCAGGAGCAAACTCC. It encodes CASSDGPGANS. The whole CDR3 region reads CASSDGPGANSDYTF.

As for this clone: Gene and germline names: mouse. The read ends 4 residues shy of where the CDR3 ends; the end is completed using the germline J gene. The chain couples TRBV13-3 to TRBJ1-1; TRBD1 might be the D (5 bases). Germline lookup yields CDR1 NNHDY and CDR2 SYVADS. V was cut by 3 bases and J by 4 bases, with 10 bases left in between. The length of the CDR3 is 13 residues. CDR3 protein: CASSAGMRTEVFF. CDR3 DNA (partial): TGTGCCAGCAGTGCAGGGATGCGCACA.

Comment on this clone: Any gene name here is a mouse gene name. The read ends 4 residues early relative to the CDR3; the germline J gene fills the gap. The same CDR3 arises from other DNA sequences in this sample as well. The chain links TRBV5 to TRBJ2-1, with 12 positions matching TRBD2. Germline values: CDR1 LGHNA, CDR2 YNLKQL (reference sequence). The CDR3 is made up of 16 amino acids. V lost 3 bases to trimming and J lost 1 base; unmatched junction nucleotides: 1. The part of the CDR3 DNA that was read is TGTGCCAGCAGCCAGGGGACTGGGGGGAACTATGCT. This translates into CASSQGTGGNYA. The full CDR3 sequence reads CASSQGTGGNYAEQFF.

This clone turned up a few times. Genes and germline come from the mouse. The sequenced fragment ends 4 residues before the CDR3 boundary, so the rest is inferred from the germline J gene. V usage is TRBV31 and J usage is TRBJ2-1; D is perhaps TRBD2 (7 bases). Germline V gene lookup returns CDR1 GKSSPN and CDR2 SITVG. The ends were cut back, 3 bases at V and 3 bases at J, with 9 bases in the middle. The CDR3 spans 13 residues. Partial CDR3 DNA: TGTGCCTGGAGAGGGGGGGTCTATGCT. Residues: CAWRGGVYA. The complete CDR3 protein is CAWRGGVYAEQFF.

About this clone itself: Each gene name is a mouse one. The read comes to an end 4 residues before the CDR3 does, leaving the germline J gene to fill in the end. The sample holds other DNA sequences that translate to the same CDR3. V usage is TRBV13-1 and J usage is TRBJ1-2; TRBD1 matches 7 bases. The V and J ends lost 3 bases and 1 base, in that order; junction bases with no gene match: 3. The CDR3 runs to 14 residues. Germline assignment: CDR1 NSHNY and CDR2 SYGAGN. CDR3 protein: CASSGGQRNSDYTF. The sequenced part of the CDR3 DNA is TGTGCCAGCAGTGGGGGACAGAGAAACTCC.

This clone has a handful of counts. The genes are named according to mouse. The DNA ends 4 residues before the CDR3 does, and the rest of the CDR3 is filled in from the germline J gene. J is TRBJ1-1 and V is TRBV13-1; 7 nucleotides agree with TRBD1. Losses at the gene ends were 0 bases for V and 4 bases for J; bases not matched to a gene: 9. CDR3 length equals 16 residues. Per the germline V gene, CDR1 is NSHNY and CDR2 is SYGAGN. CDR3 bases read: TGTGCCAGCAGTGATGCCCCGACAGGGAGGGGCACA. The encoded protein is CASSDAPTGRGT. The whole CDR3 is CASSDAPTGRGTEVFF.

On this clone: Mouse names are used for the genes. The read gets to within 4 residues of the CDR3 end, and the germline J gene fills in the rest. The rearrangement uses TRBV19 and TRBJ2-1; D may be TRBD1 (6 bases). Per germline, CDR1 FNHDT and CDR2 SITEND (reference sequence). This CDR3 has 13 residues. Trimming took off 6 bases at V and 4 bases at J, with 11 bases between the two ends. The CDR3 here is CASNRDNYAEQFF. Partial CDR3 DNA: TGTGCCAGCAACCGGGACAATTATGCT.

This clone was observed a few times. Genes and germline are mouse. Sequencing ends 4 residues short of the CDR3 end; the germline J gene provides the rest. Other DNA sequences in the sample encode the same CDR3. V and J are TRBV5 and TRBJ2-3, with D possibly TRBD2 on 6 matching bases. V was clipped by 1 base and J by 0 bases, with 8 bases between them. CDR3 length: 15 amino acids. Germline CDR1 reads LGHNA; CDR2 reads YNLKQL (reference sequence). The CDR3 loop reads CASSQVWGSAETLYF. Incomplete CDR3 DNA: TGTGCCAGCAGCCAAGTCTGGGGTAGTGCAGAA.

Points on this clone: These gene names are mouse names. CDR3 residues: CASTTAYEQYF. The covered CDR3 bases are TGTGCTAGCACCACAGCGTAT. J is TRBJ2-7 and V is TRBV29; D gene ambiguous. The missing CDR3 end, 4 residues past where the read stops, is filled in from the germline J gene. The V gene's germline CDR1 is MSHET and CDR2 SYDVDS. CDR3 length: 11 residues.

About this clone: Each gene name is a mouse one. CDR3 DNA (partial): TGTGCCAGCGGTCAGGACTAT. It codes for CASGQDY. The full CDR3 protein is CASGQDYEQYF. The rearrangement uses TRBV13-2 and TRBJ2-7, with unresolved D. The read ends 4 residues before the CDR3 terminus; that terminus is restored from the germline J gene. The germline CDR1 and CDR2 sequences are NNHNN and SYGAGS (reference sequence). V shed 4 bases and J shed 3 bases, with 5 bases lying between them. CDR3 size: 11 residues.

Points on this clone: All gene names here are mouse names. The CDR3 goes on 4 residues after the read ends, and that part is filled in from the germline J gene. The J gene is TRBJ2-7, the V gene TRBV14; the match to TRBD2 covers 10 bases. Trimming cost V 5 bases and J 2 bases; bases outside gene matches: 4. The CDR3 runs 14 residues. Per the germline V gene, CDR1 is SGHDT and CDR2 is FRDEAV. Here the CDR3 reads CASRLGGSTYEQYF. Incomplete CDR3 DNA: TGTGCCAGCAGACTGGGGGGGTCCACCTAT.

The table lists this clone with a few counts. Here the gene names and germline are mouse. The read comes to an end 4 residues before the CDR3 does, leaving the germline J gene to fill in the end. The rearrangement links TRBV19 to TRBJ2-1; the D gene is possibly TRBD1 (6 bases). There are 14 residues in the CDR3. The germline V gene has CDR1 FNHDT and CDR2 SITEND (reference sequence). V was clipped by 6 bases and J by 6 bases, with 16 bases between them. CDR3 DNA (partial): TGTGCCAGCACCGCCTCCGGGACATTTGCT. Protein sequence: CASTASGTFA. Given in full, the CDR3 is CASTASGTFAEQFF. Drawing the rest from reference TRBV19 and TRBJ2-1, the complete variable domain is GGIITQTPKFLIGQEGQKLTLKCQQNFNHDTMYWYRQDSGKGLRLIYYSITENDLQKGDLSEGYDASREKKSSFSLTVTSAQKNEMAVFLCASTASGTFAEQFFGPGTRLTVL.

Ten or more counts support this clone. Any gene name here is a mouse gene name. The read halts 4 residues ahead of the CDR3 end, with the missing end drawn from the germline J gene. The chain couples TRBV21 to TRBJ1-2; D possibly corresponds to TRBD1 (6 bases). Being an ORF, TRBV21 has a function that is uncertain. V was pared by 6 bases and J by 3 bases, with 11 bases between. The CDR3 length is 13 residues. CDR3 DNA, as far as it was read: TGTGCTAGCAGCAAAAGGGGGTACTCC. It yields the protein CASSKRGYS. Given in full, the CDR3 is CASSKRGYSDYTF.

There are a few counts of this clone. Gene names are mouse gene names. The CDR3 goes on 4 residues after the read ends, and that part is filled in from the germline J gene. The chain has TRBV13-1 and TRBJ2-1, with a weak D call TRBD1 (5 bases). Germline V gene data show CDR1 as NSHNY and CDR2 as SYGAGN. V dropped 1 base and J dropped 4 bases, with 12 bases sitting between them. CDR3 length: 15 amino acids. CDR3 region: CASSDKRGGYAEQFF. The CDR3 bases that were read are TGTGCCAGCAGTGATAAGAGGGGTGGGTATGCT.

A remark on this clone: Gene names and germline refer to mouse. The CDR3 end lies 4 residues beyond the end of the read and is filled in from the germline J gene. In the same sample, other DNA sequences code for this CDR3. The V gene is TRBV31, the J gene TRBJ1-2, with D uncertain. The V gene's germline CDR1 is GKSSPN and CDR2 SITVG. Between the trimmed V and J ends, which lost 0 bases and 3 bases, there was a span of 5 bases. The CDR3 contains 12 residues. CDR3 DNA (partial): TGTGCCTGGAGTCTAAGGGACTCC. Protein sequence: CAWSLRDS. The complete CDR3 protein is CAWSLRDSDYTF.